The 17 T cell receptor beta chains below come from one sample, sequenced in a study of blood T cell repertoires in COVID-19. Only in-frame clones appear in the TCRdb table, and some are missing; sequencing was by immunoSEQ multiplex PCR. The profile shows about 210,000 clones, roughly 88% of them singletons. Material: PBMCs or T cells enriched from blood (not recorded which). The receptors were sampled from a man aged 40-49 years with acute COVID-19.

V gene TRBV9 combines with J gene TRBJ2-1; 7 bases agree with TRBD2. This CDR3 comprises 16 residues. V lost 0 bases to trimming and J lost 8 bases; unmatched junction nucleotides: 11. The germline gives CDR1 SGDLS, CDR2 YYNGEE. This CDR3 is CASSVAGGGRADEQFF. DNA for the CDR3: TGTGCCAGCAGCGTAGCCGGCGGAGGGAGGGCGGATGAGCAGTTCTTC.

The chain has TRBV2 and TRBJ1-1, with no clear D. The CDR3 runs 13 residues. The germline CDR1 and CDR2 sequences are SNHLY and FYNNEI. The V gene lost 5 bases and the J gene lost 4 bases, with 11 bases spanning the gap. The CDR3 here is CASSKLRSTEAFF. CDR3 sequence (DNA): TGTGCCAGCAGTAAATTACGGAGCACTGAAGCTTTCTTT.

This clone was observed a handful of times. V gene TRBV28 combines with J gene TRBJ2-7, with 7 bases lining up with TRBD2. The V gene end was trimmed by 6 bases and the J gene end by 7 bases; junction bases not matched to a gene: 33. This CDR3 comprises 21 residues. CDR1 and CDR2 from the germline V gene are MDHEN and SYDVKM. CDR3 region: CASSGWEGRLKRNSKAGEQYF. The CDR3 nucleotides are TGTGCCAGCAGCGGGTGGGAGGGAAGGCTTAAGAGGAATAGCAAGGCTGGGGAGCAGTACTTC.

The chain links TRBV4-2 to TRBJ1-5; maybe TRBD1 (5 bases). The CDR3 sequence is 15 residues long. The germline V gene encodes CDR1 LGHNA and CDR2 YNFKEQ. The V end was cut by 0 bases, the J end by 6 bases, with 12 bases between. In DNA, the CDR3 is TGTGCCAGCAGCCAAGATCCAGGGTCGGCTCAGCCCCAGCATTTT. This translates into CASSQDPGSAQPQHF.

The genes are TRBV15 and TRBJ1-2; D may be TRBD1 (5 bases). Germline lookup yields CDR1 LNHNV and CDR2 YYDKDF (reference sequence). This CDR3 comprises 14 residues. The ends were cut back, 0 bases at V and 8 bases at J, with 13 bases in the middle. CDR3 region: CATSRDLQGGGYTF. DNA for the CDR3: TGTGCCACCAGCAGAGATCTCCAGGGCGGCGGCTACACCTTC.

The chain joins TRBV4-2 to TRBJ1-1; D ambiguous. V was cut by 2 bases and J by 2 bases, with 9 bases left in between. The CDR3 is 14 residues long. The germline gives CDR1 LGHNA, CDR2 YNFKEQ. CDR3 amino acids: CASSQIQTNTEAFF. DNA of the CDR3: TGTGCCAGCAGCCAAATACAGACCAACACTGAAGCTTTCTTT.

This clone has just a few counts. The chain carries TRBV24-1 and TRBJ2-7, with TRBD1 identical over 8 bases. The CDR3 covers 15 residues. J was trimmed by 3 bases and V by 9 bases; bases with no gene match: 12. CDR1 is KGHDR, CDR2 SFDVKD, per germline. CDR3 DNA sequence: TGTGCCACCTCTCAGACCGGACAGGGAAGCTACGAGCAGTACTTC. Its protein product is CATSQTGQGSYEQYF.

This clone was seen once. The V call is TRBV5-1, the J call TRBJ2-5; TRBD2 matches 9 bases. Germline trimming cut 4 bases from V and 1 base from J; bases unmatched to any gene: 5. The CDR3 covers 15 residues. CDR1 and CDR2 (germline): SGHRS, YFSETQ. The CDR3: CASSRTSGPQETQYF. Written as DNA, the CDR3 is TGCGCCAGCAGCAGAACTAGCGGGCCCCAAGAGACCCAGTACTTC.

This chain links TRBV7-2 with TRBJ1-2; TRBD1 is a possible D gene (5 bases). Germline-derived CDR1 and CDR2 are SGHTA and FQGNSA. Trimming took off 5 bases at V and 4 bases at J, with 17 bases between the two ends. The CDR3 length is 15 residues. For the CDR3, the DNA is TGTGCCAGCAGCCCCGGGTCGCGGGGCGGCTATGGCTACACCTTC. Its protein is CASSPGSRGGYGYTF.

This rearrangement joins TRBV6-4 to TRBJ2-7; TRBD2 agrees at 14 bases. The V gene's germline CDR1 is MRHNA and CDR2 SNTAGT. CDR3 length: 14 amino acids. Germline trimming cut 6 bases from V and 7 bases from J; bases unmatched to any gene: 5. CDR3 loop: CASRGLAGAGEQYF. The CDR3, as DNA: TGTGCCAGCAGGGGACTAGCGGGAGCGGGTGAGCAGTACTTC.

CDR3 residues: CASSIDRDTEAFF. The CDR3 DNA sequence: TGTGCCAGTAGTATAGACAGGGACACTGAAGCTTTCTTT. The rearrangement uses TRBV19 and TRBJ1-1, with D tentatively TRBD1 (5 bases). Trimming took 0 bases from V and 3 from J, leaving 5 bases between them. The CDR3 length is 13 residues. Germline V lookup: CDR1 LNHDA, CDR2 SQIVND (reference sequence).

Ten or more counts support this clone. The rearrangement links TRBV7-9 to TRBJ1-2, with D perhaps matching TRBD1 (6 bases). Trimming stripped 3 bases from V and 8 bases from J, with 16 bases between. The CDR3 totals 14 residues. CDR1 SEHNR and CDR2 FQNEAQ come from the germline V gene (reference sequence). CDR3 amino acids: CASSLSQGSPGYTF. CDR3 nucleotide sequence: TGTGCCAGCAGCTTGTCACAGGGCTCGCCCGGCTACACCTTC.

This rearrangement joins TRBV6-4 to TRBJ2-2; TRBD2 is a possible D gene (5 bases). Germline V gene lookup returns CDR1 MRHNA and CDR2 SNTAGT. The CDR3 is 14 residues long. Trimming removed 6 bases at V and 4 bases at J, with 12 bases between. CDR3 residues: CASSPLARTGELFF. In nucleotides, the CDR3 is TGTGCCAGCAGCCCTCTAGCTCGCACCGGGGAGCTGTTTTTT.

This chain links TRBV28 with TRBJ2-2; D might be TRBD1 (6 bases). V shed 6 bases and J shed 6 bases, with 23 bases lying between them. There are 17 residues in the CDR3. Germline V CDR1 and CDR2: MDHEN, SYDVKM. CDR3 coding DNA: TGTGCCAGCAGCCCGCCCCTAACAGGGAGAGGAGCCGGGGAGCTGTTTTTT. Translated: CASSPPLTGRGAGELFF.

This chain joins TRBV18 and TRBJ1-5; D possibly corresponds to TRBD1 (6 bases). The CDR3 is 15 residues long. Germline V lookup: CDR1 KGHSH, CDR2 LQKENI. The V and J ends lost 6 bases and 7 bases respectively, with 19 bases between them. CDR3 bases: TGTGCCAGCTCCCGGGGTGACGGGCAGGGGCAGCCCCAGCATTTT. Residues: CASSRGDGQGQPQHF.

This chain links TRBV28 with TRBJ2-7; TRBD1 agrees at 11 bases. With 4 bases clipped from V and 7 bases from J, the junction kept 6 bases outside the gene matches. Per the germline V gene, CDR1 is MDHEN and CDR2 is SYDVKM. The CDR3 spans 14 residues. The CDR3 sequence is CASSSGQGVREQYF. In DNA, the CDR3 is TGTGCCAGCAGTTCGGGACAGGGGGTTCGGGAGCAGTACTTC. The variable domain in full, completed from reference TRBV28 and TRBJ2-7, reads DVKVTQSSRYLVKRTGEKVFLECVQDMDHENMFWYRQDPGLGLRLIYFSYDVKMKEKGDIPEGYSVSREKKERFSLILESASTNQTSMYLCASSSGQGVREQYFGPGTRLTVT.

The chain employs TRBV19 and TRBJ1-4; TRBD1 agrees at 7 bases. The germline CDR1 and CDR2 sequences are LNHDA and SQIVND (reference sequence). CDR3 size: 16 residues. With 3 bases clipped from V and 4 bases from J, the junction kept 8 bases outside the gene matches. The chain's CDR3 is CASSMFLGQRNEKLFF. The CDR3 DNA reads TGTGCCAGTAGTATGTTCCTGGGACAGCGTAATGAAAAACTGTTTTTT.